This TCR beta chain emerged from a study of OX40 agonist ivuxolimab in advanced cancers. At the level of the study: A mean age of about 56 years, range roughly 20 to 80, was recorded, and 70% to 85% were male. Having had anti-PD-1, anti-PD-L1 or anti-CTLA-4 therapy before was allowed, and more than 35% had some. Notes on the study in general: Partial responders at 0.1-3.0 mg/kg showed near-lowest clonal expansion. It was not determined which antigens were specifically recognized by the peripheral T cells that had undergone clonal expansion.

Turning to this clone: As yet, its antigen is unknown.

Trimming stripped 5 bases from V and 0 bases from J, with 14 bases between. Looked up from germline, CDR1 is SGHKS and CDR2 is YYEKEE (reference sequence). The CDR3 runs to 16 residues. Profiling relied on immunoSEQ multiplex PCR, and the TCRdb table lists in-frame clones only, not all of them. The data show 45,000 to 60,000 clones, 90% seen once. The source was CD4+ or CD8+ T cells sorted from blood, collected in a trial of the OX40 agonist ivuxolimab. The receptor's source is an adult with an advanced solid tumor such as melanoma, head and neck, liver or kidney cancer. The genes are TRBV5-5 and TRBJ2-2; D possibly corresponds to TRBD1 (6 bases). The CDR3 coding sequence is TGTGCCAGCAGACCTGGACAGTTCTCGAACACCGGGGAGCTGTTTTTT. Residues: CASRPGQFSNTGELFF. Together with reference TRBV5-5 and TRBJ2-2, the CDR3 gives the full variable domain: DAGVTQSPTHLIKTRGQQVTLRCSPISGHKSVSWYQQVLGQGPQFIFQYYEKEERGRGNFPDRFSARQFPNYSSELNVNALLLGDSALYLCASRPGQFSNTGELFFGEGSRLTVL.